This note documents a single T cell receptor (beta chain) sequence. Its antigen is unknown. The record originates from a study of cytomegalovirus exposure and HLA in healthy donors. Overall study findings and caveats: Association of a missense DCLRE1C variant with TCR beta V- and J-gene trimming was reported in a later analysis.

Primers included in the PCR were 60 Vbeta and 13 Jbeta primers. Sequenced by immunoSEQ multiplex PCR; TCRdb stores in-frame clones only, minus some. The sample records about 160,000 clones, roughly four fifths being singletons. The CDR3 totals 14 residues. Germline values: CDR1 MNHEY, CDR2 SVGAGI. J gave up 4 bases and V 6 bases, and 5 bases lay outside the gene matches. The TCR sequence derives from a man aged 50-60 years in good health and CMV-seropositive. The genes are TRBV6-5 and TRBJ2-5; 10 positions match TRBD1. The sample was PBMCs. The chain's CDR3 is CASRLGQGRETQYF. The DNA for the CDR3 is TGTGCCAGCAGGTTGGGACAGGGGCGAGAGACCCAGTACTTC.